What follows describes a single T cell receptor beta chain. These data originate in a study of shared clonotypes between healthy human individuals. Study-level information: CD8 memory received one plate per donor, CD8 naive two, CD4 memory three and CD4 naive three.

Source study methods: ImmunoSEQ junction-only sequences lacked quality scores, so their filtering differed. Profiling relied on immunoSEQ multiplex PCR, and the TCRdb table lists in-frame clones only, not all of them. Clone size and the V and J calls come from that table; the DNA yielded D and trimming. The sample lists 2 million to 2.5 million clones, 93% seen once, with about 0.41% in the top ten. V was trimmed by 4 bases and J by 0 bases, leaving 13 bases between them. CDR1 and CDR2 (germline): MNHEY, SVGAGI. The CDR3 runs to 16 residues. V gene TRBV6-5 combines with J gene TRBJ1-3; no reliable D call. The sequencing sample was made of naive CD4+ T cells from PBMCs. Sample subset: CD45RA+ positively selected. This TCR was recovered from a man younger than 30 in good health. Some clones in this sample may be carry-over from other donors' samples. For the CDR3, the DNA is TGTGCCAGCAGTTTTTCTCCGGGTCCCTCTGGAAACACCATATATTTT. Its translation: CASSFSPGPSGNTIYF.